This T cell receptor (beta chain) was obtained from a study of beta chain features in type 1 diabetes. Study background: Across all samples, about 100 million sorted cells were examined. General study findings and limits: A moderate, significant TCRB CDR3 shortening appeared in type 1 diabetes across four CD4+ subsets. The VDJ junctions of type 1 diabetes patients carried fewer insertions and more deletions.

This CDR3 has 15 amino acids. Losses at the gene ends were 0 bases for V and 5 bases for J; bases not matched to a gene: 4. The germline CDR1 and CDR2 sequences are SGDLS and YYNGEE. What was sequenced were expressed TCRB transcripts, since all of the isolated RNA had been reverse transcribed. Data came from immunoSEQ multiplex PCR; TCRdb stores just in-frame clones and leaves some out. The sample includes fewer than 250,000 clones, about 10% of them seen just once. This clone was detected a few times. What it binds is unknown. Sorting gave populations that all exceeded 95% purity. Material for sequencing was naive CD4+ T cells from blood. This sequence was found in a woman younger than 35 in good health. The V call is TRBV9, the J call TRBJ2-5; 10 positions match TRBD2. CDR3 coding DNA: TGTGCCAGCAGCGTAGATAGCGGGAGGCGGGAGACCCAGTACTTC. This sequence encodes CASSVDSGRRETQYF.